This TCR beta chain came from a study of graft-versus-host responses after intestinal transplantation. General study findings and limits: Analysis identified GvH clones in recipient marrow, with some appearing first in ileum or blood.

The method was immunoSEQ multiplex PCR; TCRdb's version includes in-frame clones alone and lacks a portion of them. The sample includes tens of thousands of clones, around 96% of them seen just once. Remarks on this clone: Its antigen is as yet unknown.

With 7 bases removed from V and 9 bases from J, the gap between germline ends came to 25 bases. The CDR3 spans 16 residues. Per germline, CDR1 MDHEN and CDR2 SYDVKM. This TCR was recovered from a human donor who received an intestinal transplant. Sequencing was performed on unstimulated CD8+ T cells sorted from spleen or lymph node cells, taken before intestinal transplant. V is TRBV28 and J is TRBJ2-1; weak D call: TRBD2 (6 bases). This chain's CDR3 is CASTSGPGLITSEQFF. CDR3 nucleotide sequence: TGTGCCAGCACCTCAGGCCCGGGACTCATCACCAGTGAGCAGTTCTTC.